The source of this T cell receptor beta chain is a study of blood T cell repertoires in COVID-19. V lost 2 bases and J 3 bases, leaving 8 bases between the germline ends. Germline CDR1 reads MNHNY; CDR2 reads SVGAGI (reference sequence). This CDR3 is 14 amino acids long. Sequencing was performed with immunoSEQ multiplex PCR; in TCRdb, only in-frame clones are kept and a portion is missing. There are a few hundred thousand clones in the sample; about 87% occur only once, and roughly 4% lies in the top ten. J is TRBJ1-5 and V is TRBV6-6, with D unresolved. The TCR originated in a man in his fifties or sixties who had recovered from COVID-19. The source material was peripheral blood. CDR3 DNA sequence: TGTGCCAGCAGTTACGCGGGGTTCAATCAGCCCCAGCATTTT. This gives the protein CASSYAGFNQPQHF.